This T cell receptor (beta chain) is from a study of blood T cell repertoires in COVID-19. Turning to the study itself: Whether acute or convalescent, the COVID-19 samples came from the United States, Italy and Spain. T cells, B-cell-depleted T cells, or PBMCs provided the cDNA or gDNA that served as material.

Method: immunoSEQ multiplex PCR; TCRdb's copy keeps in-frame clones and lacks some. The sample holds about 110,000 clones; around 83% are singletons and the top ten take less than 5%. The table lists this clone with a count of one. V gave up 5 bases and J gave up 1 base, with 8 bases separating them. Germline V gene lookup returns CDR1 LGHNA and CDR2 YNFKEQ. This CDR3 has 13 amino acids. The genes are TRBV4-2 and TRBJ1-1, with D possibly matching TRBD1 (5 bases). Sample: peripheral blood. This receptor was identified in a woman aged 70-85 years with acute or convalescent COVID-19. The CDR3 reads CASSTTGNTEAFF. The DNA for the CDR3 is TGTGCCAGCAGCACCACAGGGAACACTGAAGCTTTCTTT.